The rows below give T cell receptor beta chains drawn from one sample of a study of T-cell reconstitution after alpha-beta-depleted transplantation in children. A single record per CDR3 protein comes from TCRdb applying MiXCR to the PCR reads. The table records 150,000 to 200,000 distinct CDR3 sequences, more than 9.5% of them present only once. Sample: PBMCs, taken before TCRalphabeta/CD19-depleted stem cell transplant. The origin of the receptors is a boy aged 2 to 10 with acute myeloid leukemia, due to receive a stem cell transplant. Both conserved end residues are part of each CDR3. D genes are given only for firm matches. Clone sizes are given selectively: once, few, many, or a class where the clone is expanded.

abundance: few; j_gene: TRBJ2-2; v_gene: TRBV7-9; d_gene: .; CDR3aa: CASSSTISHRPGELFF; CDR3nt: TGTGCCAGCAGCTCGACAATCTCACACAGGCCCGGGGAGCTGTTTTTT
abundance: many; j_gene: TRBJ2-1; v_gene: TRBV7-9; d_gene: .; CDR3aa: CASSATVRNNEQFF; CDR3nt: TGTGCCAGCAGCGCAACGGTCAGGAACAATGAGCAGTTCTTC
abundance: .; j_gene: TRBJ2-1; v_gene: TRBV25-1; d_gene: TRBD1; CDR3aa: CASTRQGRNEQFF; CDR3nt: TGTGCCAGCACTAGACAGGGCCGTAATGAGCAGTTCTTC
abundance: few; j_gene: TRBJ2-1; v_gene: TRBV18; d_gene: TRBD1; CDR3aa: CASSPGTGDYNEQFF; CDR3nt: TGTGCCAGCTCACCAGGGACAGGGGACTACAATGAGCAGTTCTTC
abundance: many; j_gene: TRBJ2-5; v_gene: TRBV28; d_gene: .; CDR3aa: CASSHDRTQETQYF; CDR3nt: TGTGCCAGCAGTCACGACAGGACACAAGAGACCCAGTACTTC
abundance: many; j_gene: TRBJ1-1; v_gene: TRBV29-1; d_gene: TRBD1; CDR3aa: CSGRTGGAEAFF; CDR3nt: TGCAGCGGCCGAACAGGGGGCGCTGAAGCTTTCTTT
abundance: many; j_gene: TRBJ1-2; v_gene: TRBV10-3; d_gene: .; CDR3aa: CAIRGDGSNYGYTF; CDR3nt: TGTGCCATCAGGGGGGACGGATCTAACTATGGCTACACCTTC
abundance: many; j_gene: TRBJ1-2; v_gene: TRBV20-1; d_gene: .; CDR3aa: CSATRGGRGDGYTF; CDR3nt: TGCAGTGCTACTCGGGGTGGAAGGGGCGATGGCTACACCTTC
abundance: many; j_gene: TRBJ2-7; v_gene: TRBV12-3/TRBV12-4; d_gene: .; CDR3aa: CASSPGQFPYEQYF; CDR3nt: TGTGCCAGCAGCCCCGGACAGTTTCCCTACGAGCAGTACTTC
abundance: many; j_gene: TRBJ2-3; v_gene: TRBV5-1; d_gene: .; CDR3aa: CASSFQSTDTQYF; CDR3nt: TGCGCCAGCAGCTTTCAAAGCACAGATACGCAGTATTTT
abundance: many; j_gene: TRBJ2-1; v_gene: TRBV27; d_gene: .; CDR3aa: CASSSSDWWRVYNEQFF; CDR3nt: TGTGCCAGCAGCAGCTCCGATTGGTGGAGGGTTTACAATGAGCAGTTCTTC
abundance: many; j_gene: TRBJ2-3; v_gene: TRBV10-3; d_gene: .; CDR3aa: CAISEPLWLRDPDTQYF; CDR3nt: TGTGCCATCAGTGAGCCCCTCTGGCTAAGGGACCCAGATACGCAGTATTTT
abundance: many; j_gene: TRBJ2-1; v_gene: TRBV5-1; d_gene: .; CDR3aa: CASSLVGTSNEQFF; CDR3nt: TGCGCCAGCAGCTTGGTAGGGACCAGCAATGAGCAGTTCTTC
abundance: many; j_gene: TRBJ2-1; v_gene: TRBV12-3/TRBV12-4; d_gene: TRBD1; CDR3aa: CASSFWTGGNEQFF; CDR3nt: TGTGCCAGCAGTTTTTGGACAGGGGGCAATGAGCAGTTCTTC
abundance: .; j_gene: TRBJ2-2; v_gene: TRBV10-3; d_gene: TRBD2; CDR3aa: CAISESGLASMRTGELFF; CDR3nt: TGTGCCATCAGTGAGTCCGGACTAGCATCAATGAGGACCGGGGAGCTGTTTTTT
abundance: many; j_gene: TRBJ2-1; v_gene: TRBV14; d_gene: TRBD2; CDR3aa: CASSSGLAGANNEQFF; CDR3nt: TGTGCCAGCAGCTCTGGACTAGCGGGGGCTAACAATGAGCAGTTCTTC
abundance: many; j_gene: TRBJ2-3; v_gene: TRBV10-2; d_gene: TRBD1; CDR3aa: CASTWTGAHTDTQYF; CDR3nt: TGCGCCAGCACCTGGACAGGGGCCCACACAGATACGCAGTATTTT
abundance: many; j_gene: TRBJ1-6; v_gene: TRBV7-9; d_gene: TRBD1; CDR3aa: CASRDRGYSPLHF; CDR3nt: TGTGCCAGCAGAGACAGGGGATATTCACCCCTCCACTTT
abundance: many; j_gene: TRBJ1-3; v_gene: TRBV7-9; d_gene: .; CDR3aa: CASSLGRGATGNTIYF; CDR3nt: TGTGCCAGCAGCTTAGGGCGGGGAGCGACTGGAAACACCATATATTTT
abundance: few; j_gene: TRBJ2-7; v_gene: TRBV18; d_gene: .; CDR3aa: CASSPFPGRVYEQYF; CDR3nt: TGTGCCAGCTCACCATTCCCGGGACGGGTCTACGAGCAGTACTTC
abundance: many; j_gene: TRBJ1-2; v_gene: TRBV12-3/TRBV12-4; d_gene: TRBD1; CDR3aa: CASSTEGARRGYTF; CDR3nt: TGTGCCAGCAGTACCGAGGGGGCTCGGAGGGGCTACACCTTC
abundance: many; j_gene: TRBJ2-7; v_gene: TRBV20-1; d_gene: TRBD2; CDR3aa: CSAISGRVYEQYF; CDR3nt: TGCAGTGCTATCAGCGGGAGGGTCTACGAGCAGTACTTC
abundance: many; j_gene: TRBJ1-2; v_gene: TRBV12-5; d_gene: .; CDR3aa: CASGLPHWGYTF; CDR3nt: TGTGCTAGTGGTCTTCCTCACTGGGGCTACACCTTC
abundance: many; j_gene: TRBJ1-1; v_gene: TRBV5-1; d_gene: .; CDR3aa: CASSFTGGGTEAFF; CDR3nt: TGCGCCAGCAGCTTCACAGGAGGAGGAACTGAAGCTTTCTTT
abundance: many; j_gene: TRBJ2-3; v_gene: TRBV4-2; d_gene: .; CDR3aa: CASSPKGGPDTQYF; CDR3nt: TGTGCCAGCAGCCCAAAAGGGGGGCCAGATACGCAGTATTTT
abundance: many; j_gene: TRBJ1-5; v_gene: TRBV12-3/TRBV12-4; d_gene: .; CDR3aa: CASSFYQASNQPQHF; CDR3nt: TGTGCCAGCAGTTTTTATCAGGCAAGCAATCAGCCCCAGCATTTT
abundance: few; j_gene: TRBJ2-1; v_gene: TRBV9; d_gene: .; CDR3aa: CASEGSGFNEQFF; CDR3nt: TGTGCCAGCGAGGGAAGCGGGTTTAATGAGCAGTTCTTC
abundance: many; j_gene: TRBJ2-1; v_gene: TRBV27; d_gene: TRBD2; CDR3aa: CASTHLAGDLNEQFF; CDR3nt: TGTGCCAGCACCCATCTAGCGGGGGATTTGAATGAGCAGTTCTTC
abundance: many; j_gene: TRBJ1-2; v_gene: TRBV20-1; d_gene: .; CDR3aa: CSARGSSNYGYTF; CDR3nt: TGCAGTGCTAGGGGCAGCTCTAACTATGGCTACACCTTC
abundance: many; j_gene: TRBJ2-2; v_gene: TRBV2; d_gene: .; CDR3aa: CASRRGGTGELFF; CDR3nt: TGTGCCAGCAGGCGGGGTGGCACCGGGGAGCTGTTTTTT
abundance: many; j_gene: TRBJ2-7; v_gene: TRBV5-1; d_gene: TRBD2; CDR3aa: CASSLIAGDYEQYF; CDR3nt: TGCGCCAGCAGCTTGATAGCGGGAGACTACGAGCAGTACTTC
abundance: many; j_gene: TRBJ1-1; v_gene: TRBV3-1; d_gene: .; CDR3aa: CASSARTAEAFF; CDR3nt: TGTGCCAGCAGCGCCAGAACAGCTGAAGCTTTCTTT
abundance: many; j_gene: TRBJ1-1; v_gene: TRBV20-1; d_gene: .; CDR3aa: CSARDVTAGDTEAFF; CDR3nt: TGCAGTGCTAGAGATGTTACGGCGGGTGACACTGAAGCTTTCTTT
abundance: .; j_gene: TRBJ2-1; v_gene: TRBV19; d_gene: .; CDR3aa: CASSIFGGYEQFF; CDR3nt: TGTGCCAGTAGTATCTTCGGTGGGTATGAGCAGTTCTTC
abundance: many; j_gene: TRBJ1-2; v_gene: TRBV29-1; d_gene: .; CDR3aa: CSVAFTGYGYTF; CDR3nt: TGCAGCGTAGCCTTTACAGGTTATGGCTACACCTTC
abundance: .; j_gene: TRBJ1-5; v_gene: TRBV18; d_gene: .; CDR3aa: CASSPGEDQPQHF; CDR3nt: TGTGCCAGCTCACCGGGGGAAGATCAGCCCCAGCATTTT
abundance: .; j_gene: TRBJ2-3; v_gene: TRBV6-1; d_gene: .; CDR3aa: CASTSGDTSTDTQYF; CDR3nt: TGTGCCAGCACGAGTGGGGACACTAGCACAGATACGCAGTATTTT
abundance: many; j_gene: TRBJ1-1; v_gene: TRBV20-1; d_gene: .; CDR3aa: CSTGTTSEAFF; CDR3nt: TGCAGTACCGGGACCACGAGTGAAGCTTTCTTT
abundance: many; j_gene: TRBJ2-3; v_gene: TRBV20-1; d_gene: TRBD2; CDR3aa: CSVPSGSTDTQYF; CDR3nt: TGCAGTGTGCCTAGCGGGAGCACAGATACGCAGTATTTT
abundance: .; j_gene: TRBJ2-3; v_gene: TRBV2; d_gene: .; CDR3aa: CASSEALHWNTQYF; CDR3nt: TGTGCCAGCAGTGAAGCGCTTCATTGGAATACGCAGTATTTT
abundance: many; j_gene: TRBJ2-3; v_gene: TRBV5-1; d_gene: TRBD2; CDR3aa: CASSSKLTSGVSTDTQYF; CDR3nt: TGCGCCAGCAGCTCTAAACTGACTAGCGGGGTTAGCACAGATACGCAGTATTTT
abundance: many; j_gene: TRBJ2-5; v_gene: TRBV7-8; d_gene: TRBD2; CDR3aa: CASSSGLAGEETQYF; CDR3nt: TGTGCCAGCAGCTCGGGACTAGCGGGAGAGGAGACCCAGTACTTC
abundance: many; j_gene: TRBJ2-3; v_gene: TRBV5-1; d_gene: .; CDR3aa: CASSFLRDASTDTQYF; CDR3nt: TGCGCCAGCAGCTTCCTCAGGGACGCTAGCACAGATACGCAGTATTTT